Presented here are 31 T cell receptor beta chains from one specimen sequenced in a study of control samples from healthy donors and cancer patients. Sequencing used immunoSEQ multiplex PCR; TCRdb keeps in-frame clones, though not all of them. The sample has more than 100,000 clones; just over 90% are singletons. Sequencing input: blood. These receptors were obtained from a woman between 18 and 29 years old in good health.

The V gene is TRBV27, the J gene TRBJ1-1; D gene ambiguous. V was trimmed by 0 bases and J by 9 bases, leaving 11 bases between them. The CDR3 is 13 amino acids. CDR1 MNHEY and CDR2 SMNVEV come from the germline V gene (reference sequence). CDR3 amino acids: CASSLSPGPKAFF. CDR3 nucleotide sequence: TGTGCCAGCAGTTTATCCCCAGGTCCTAAAGCTTTCTTT.

The rearrangement links TRBV6-2 or TRBV6-3 to TRBJ2-3, with a possible D match to TRBD1 (5 bases). Trimming pared 1 base from V and 5 bases from J, leaving 16 bases between. This CDR3 has 16 residues. Germline assignment: CDR1 MNHEY and CDR2 SVGEGT. For the CDR3, the DNA is TGTGCCAGCAGTTACTGGGGCGGCAGGCCCGAAGATACGCAGTATTTT. Translated, it gives CASSYWGGRPEDTQYF.

The table lists this clone with a count of one. This rearrangement joins TRBV5-6 to TRBJ2-7; D gene ambiguous. Germline CDR1 reads SGHDT; CDR2 reads YYEEEE. V was shortened by 4 bases and J by 0 bases, with 11 bases between the two germline ends. The CDR3 has 14 residues. This CDR3 reads CASSLSWSSYEQYF. The CDR3 DNA follows: TGTGCCAGCAGCCTATCCTGGAGCTCCTACGAGCAGTACTTC.

The chain links TRBV10-3 to TRBJ2-7, with 9 bases identical to TRBD1. Germline values: CDR1 ENHRY, CDR2 SYGVKD. V lost 3 bases and J lost 6; bases outside the gene matches: 9. The CDR3 covers 15 residues. CDR3 loop: CAISDPGQGYREQYF. The DNA of the CDR3 is TGTGCCATCAGTGACCCCGGACAGGGGTATCGCGAGCAGTACTTC.

The chain is built from TRBV28 and TRBJ1-3; the D gene is possibly TRBD1 (5 bases). V lost 6 bases and J lost 0, with 15 bases in between. This CDR3 spans 16 amino acids. Germline assignment: CDR1 MDHEN and CDR2 SYDVKM. The DNA of the CDR3 is TGTGCCAGCAGGCCACGGGACCGCGACTCTGGAAACACCATATATTTT. This translates into CASRPRDRDSGNTIYF.

This chain uses TRBV3-1 (or the pseudogene TRBV3-2) with TRBJ1-1, with 8 bases lining up with TRBD1. The CDR3 covers 16 residues. V trimming: 4 bases; J trimming: 3 bases; junction bases outside the gene matches: 10. The germline gives CDR1 LGHDT, CDR2 YNNKEL (reference sequence). DNA for the CDR3: TGTGCCAGCAGCCTACCGGGACAGGCACGGGACACTGAAGCTTTCTTT. Encoded protein: CASSLPGQARDTEAFF.

The chain carries TRBV9 and TRBJ2-3; 11 nucleotides match TRBD2. Trimming at V came to 4 bases and at J to 2 bases, leaving 3 bases not matched to a gene. Germline lookup yields CDR1 SGDLS and CDR2 YYNGEE. The CDR3 runs 15 residues. CDR3 nucleotides: TGTGCCAGCAGCCCGGGACTAGCGGACACAGATACGCAGTATTTT. Amino acids: CASSPGLADTDTQYF.

A remark on this clone: A read error may account for a junction end that differs from germline. The same CDR3 is also encoded by other DNA sequences in this sample. This sequence joins TRBV18 and TRBJ1-1; a weak D match, TRBD1 (6 bases). From germline, CDR1 is KGHSH and CDR2 LQKENI. The CDR3 extends over 15 amino acids. CDR3 protein: CASSPFHRGQTEAFF. DNA for the CDR3: TGCGCCAGCTCACCATTTCACCGGGGGCAAACTGAAGCTTTCTTT.

J is TRBJ2-7 and V is TRBV5-5; no firm D call. Germline CDR1 is SGHKS and CDR2 is YYEKEE (reference sequence). This CDR3 spans 13 amino acids. V was trimmed by 0 bases and J by 2 bases, leaving 6 bases between them. CDR3 residues: CASSLVATYEQYF. CDR3 bases: TGTGCCAGCAGCTTGGTAGCTACCTACGAGCAGTACTTC.

The V call is TRBV5-1, the J call TRBJ2-3; TRBD1 matches 8 bases. This CDR3 is 17 amino acids long. The ends lost 1 base at V and 3 bases at J; junction bases unmatched: 10. Germline V lookup: CDR1 SGHRS, CDR2 YFSETQ. The CDR3 sequence is CASSLFAGQGRTDTQYF. Here the CDR3 DNA reads TGCGCCAGCAGCTTGTTTGCCGGACAGGGTAGGACAGATACGCAGTATTTT.

The chain joins TRBV12-2 to TRBJ2-3; the table's TRBD2 call for D was not verified on the DNA. TRBV12-2 represents a pseudogene. The CDR3 is 17 amino acids. CDR3 DNA sequence: TGTGCAAGTCGCCGATTGGGGCGGGAGGGCCCCACAGATACGCAGTATTTT. Translation gives CASRRLGREGPTDTQYF.

The chain couples TRBV24-1 to TRBJ2-5; 8 bases match TRBD1. The CDR3 is made up of 14 amino acids. V gave up 4 bases and J gave up 5 bases; unmatched junction bases: 5. CDR1 is KGHDR, CDR2 SFDVKD, per germline. The CDR3 sequence is CATSDVTGVETQYF. The CDR3 DNA reads TGTGCCACCAGTGACGTGACAGGGGTGGAGACCCAGTACTTC.

The gene calls are TRBV2 and TRBJ2-7; unclear D gene. This CDR3 has 11 residues. V was shortened by 3 bases and J by 2 bases, with 2 bases between the two germline ends. From germline, CDR1 is SNHLY and CDR2 FYNNEI. The CDR3 protein is CASSETYEQYF. CDR3 in DNA: TGTGCCAGCAGTGAGACCTACGAGCAGTACTTC.

The chain recombines TRBV5-4 with TRBJ2-1, with TRBD2 as a possible D gene (6 bases). V was trimmed by 4 bases and J by 5 bases, leaving 19 bases between them. The CDR3 runs 16 residues. Germline CDR1 reads SGHNT; CDR2 reads YYREEE (reference sequence). The CDR3: CASSIRTTRWDNEQFF. The CDR3 region has the DNA TGTGCCAGCAGCATAAGGACTACCCGTTGGGACAATGAGCAGTTCTTC.

The CDR3 DNA reads as TGTGCCAGCAGCCCAAACAGGGGAAATACGCAGTATTTT. This gives the protein CASSPNRGNTQYF. The chain joins TRBV5-4 to TRBJ2-3; the match to TRBD1 covers 7 bases. CDR1 and CDR2 from the germline V gene are SGHNT and YYREEE (reference sequence). The trim removed 4 bases at V and 7 bases at J, leaving 6 bases unmatched. CDR3 size: 13 residues.

The genes are TRBV6-2 or TRBV6-3 and TRBJ2-2; tentatively, D is TRBD1 (6 bases). CDR3 length: 15 residues. Per the germline V gene, CDR1 is MNHEY and CDR2 is SVGEGT. V was shortened by 4 bases and J by 0 bases, with 9 bases between the two germline ends. The CDR3 is CASSLGQTNTGELFF. CDR3 in DNA: TGTGCCAGCAGTTTAGGACAGACGAACACCGGGGAGCTGTTTTTT.

This clone was recorded only once. V is TRBV28 and J is TRBJ2-7; D uncertain. The CDR3 spans 11 residues. Germline V gene sequence: CDR1 MDHEN, CDR2 SYDVKM. The V end was cut by 4 bases, the J end by 3 bases, with 4 bases between. CDR3 residues: CASSYYYEQYF. The CDR3 nucleotides read TGTGCCAGCAGTTATTACTACGAGCAGTACTTC.

The chain is built from TRBV12-3 or TRBV12-4 and TRBJ1-2, with TRBD1 as a possible D gene (6 bases). V lost 1 base, J lost 4 bases, and 7 bases lay in between. The CDR3 extends over 13 amino acids. Written as DNA, the CDR3 is TGTGCCAGCAGTTTAGTGGACAGCTATGGCTACACCTTC. Translated, it gives CASSLVDSYGYTF.

This rearrangement joins TRBV15 to TRBJ2-7; possibly TRBD1 or TRBD2 for D (5 bases each). Germline lookup yields CDR1 LNHNV and CDR2 YYDKDF (reference sequence). V gave up 0 bases and J gave up 2 bases, with 11 bases separating them. The CDR3 extends over 15 amino acids. In DNA form, the CDR3 reads TGTGCCACCAGCAGAGAAGAGGGGCCAGCCTACGAGCAGTACTTC. It translates to CATSREEGPAYEQYF.

The rearrangement joins TRBV11-2 to TRBJ2-7, with D tentatively TRBD1 (6 bases). CDR1 SGHAT and CDR2 FQNNGV come from the germline V gene. V was trimmed by 1 base and J by 2 bases, leaving 12 bases between them. The CDR3 sequence is 15 residues long. DNA for the CDR3: TGTGCCAGCAGCTTAGGGGGGAACAGGGCCTACGAGCAGTACTTC. Its protein product is CASSLGGNRAYEQYF.

The J gene is TRBJ1-1, the V gene TRBV11-3, with 8 bases matching TRBD1. Germline V gene data show CDR1 as SGHNT and CDR2 as YENEEA. CDR3 length: 13 amino acids. Losses at the gene ends were 6 bases for V and 4 bases for J; bases not matched to a gene: 4. The CDR3 spells CASSQQGGTEAFF. The CDR3 nucleotides are TGTGCCAGCAGTCAACAGGGGGGCACTGAAGCTTTCTTT.

This clone was counted between two and nine times. The genes are TRBV13 and TRBJ1-5; D is uncertain. The CDR3 has 12 residues. CDR1 PRHDT and CDR2 FYEKMQ come from the germline V gene (reference sequence). The V end was cut by 0 bases, the J end by 7 bases, with 4 bases between. The DNA for the CDR3 is TGTGCCAGCAGCTTAGGGGAGCAGCCCCAGCATTTT. Its protein is CASSLGEQPQHF.

The chain recombines TRBV6-5 with TRBJ2-1, with TRBD1 identical over 9 bases. Trimming at V came to 4 bases and at J to 9 bases, leaving 10 bases not matched to a gene. The germline gives CDR1 MNHEY, CDR2 SVGAGI. The CDR3 extends over 15 amino acids. The CDR3 region has the DNA TGTGCCAGCAGTTCCCCGGGACAGGGTATTTTTGAGCAGTTCTTC. The encoded protein is CASSSPGQGIFEQFF.

The chain links TRBV5-5 to TRBJ2-1; no reliable D call. The length of the CDR3 is 17 residues. V lost 1 base to trimming and J lost 1 base, with 15 bases between them. Germline CDR1 reads SGHKS; CDR2 reads YYEKEE (reference sequence). The CDR3 bases are TGTGCCAGCAGCTTGAATTACGGCGGAGATTCCTACAATGAGCAGTTCTTC. Its protein is CASSLNYGGDSYNEQFF. Full variable domain (outside the CDR3, taken from reference TRBV5-5 and TRBJ2-1): DAGVTQSPTHLIKTRGQQVTLRCSPISGHKSVSWYQQVLGQGPQFIFQYYEKEERGRGNFPDRFSARQFPNYSSELNVNALLLGDSALYLCASSLNYGGDSYNEQFFGPGTRLTVL.

This chain links TRBV7-2 with TRBJ2-7; D unclear. This CDR3 is built from 16 residues. Germline V gene data show CDR1 as SGHTA and CDR2 as FQGNSA. The germline V and J ends were trimmed by 0 bases and 0 bases, with 12 bases remaining between them. The DNA for the CDR3 is TGTGCCAGCAGCTTAGCGTTAGGGTGGAGCTCCTACGAGCAGTACTTC. It yields the protein CASSLALGWSSYEQYF. The whole variable domain, filled in from reference TRBV7-2 and TRBJ2-7, reads GAGVSQSPSNKVTEKGKDVELRCDPISGHTALYWYRQSLGQGLEFLIYFQGNSAPDKSGLPSDRFSAERTGGSVSTLTIQRTQQEDSAVYLCASSLALGWSSYEQYFGPGTRLTVT.

As to this clone: A read error may produce the germline difference seen at one junction end. This chain connects TRBV7-7 to TRBJ2-2; unclear D gene. The CDR3 spans 12 residues. Germline V CDR1 and CDR2: SSHAT, FNYEAQ (reference sequence). CDR3 nucleotides: TGTGCTAGCAGCTTTTTATCCGGGGAGCTGTTTTTT. Its protein product is CASSFLSGELFF. Using reference TRBV7-7 and TRBJ2-2 for the parts outside the CDR3, the full variable domain is GAGVSQSPRYKVTKRGQDVTLRCDPISSHATLYWYQQALGQGPEFLTYFNYEAQPDKSGLPSDRFSAERPEGSISTLTIQRTEQRDSAMYRCASSFLSGELFFGEGSRLTVL.

The rearrangement links TRBV3-1 (or the pseudogene TRBV3-2) to TRBJ2-1, with D perhaps being TRBD1 or TRBD2 (7 bases each). The CDR3 spans 17 residues. CDR1 and CDR2 (germline): LGHDT, YNNKEL (reference sequence). The ends were cut back, 0 bases at V and 7 bases at J, with 19 bases in the middle. The CDR3 sequence is CASSQERGRRGGNEQFF. CDR3 nucleotide sequence: TGTGCCAGCAGCCAAGAAAGAGGGCGCAGGGGGGGAAATGAGCAGTTCTTC.

CDR3 coding DNA: TGCAGCCCTCGGGGCTACACCTTC. Encoded protein: CSPRGYTF. The chain uses TRBV20-1 and TRBJ1-2; unclear D gene. Germline assignment: CDR1 DFQATT and CDR2 SNEGSKA (reference sequence). The CDR3 length is 8 residues.

The chain links TRBV11-2 to TRBJ1-5, with TRBD1 matching over 7 bases. This CDR3 is 16 amino acids long. Germline lookup yields CDR1 SGHAT and CDR2 FQNNGV. Trimming took 6 bases from V and 6 from J; bases not matched to a gene: 14. The CDR3 nucleotides read TGTGCCAGCAGTTCAGGGGGTGCAGGGTTCCCTCAGCCCCAGCATTTT. Amino acids: CASSSGGAGFPQPQHF.

The chain joins TRBV19 to TRBJ1-5; D may be TRBD1 (6 bases). Germline CDR1 reads LNHDA; CDR2 reads SQIVND (reference sequence). The CDR3 sequence is 13 residues long. V lost 5 bases to trimming and J lost 4 bases, with 9 bases between them. The CDR3 loop is CASSGQRNQPQHF. Here the CDR3 DNA reads TGTGCCAGTAGTGGACAGAGGAATCAGCCCCAGCATTTT. Based on the CDR3 plus reference TRBV19 and TRBJ1-5, the full variable domain is DGGITQSPKYLFRKEGQNVTLSCEQNLNHDAMYWYRQDPGQGLRLIYYSQIVNDFQKGDIAEGYSVSREKKESFPLTVTSAQKNPTAFYLCASSGQRNQPQHFGDGTRLSIL.

The CDR3 sequence: CASSSTSGRGYNEQFF. CDR3 coding DNA: TGTGCCAGCAGCAGCACTAGCGGGAGGGGATACAATGAGCAGTTCTTC. The chain has TRBV11-1 and TRBJ2-1, with TRBD2 identical over 13 bases. CDR1 SGHAT and CDR2 FQDESV come from the germline V gene (reference sequence). With 5 bases clipped from V and 4 bases from J, the junction kept 5 bases outside the gene matches. This CDR3 contains 16 residues.